The present entry profiles one T cell receptor (beta chain) with its context. These data belong to a study of blood T cell repertoires in COVID-19. Study-wide background: Researchers got acute and convalescent COVID-19 samples from the United States, Italy and Spain. Sources were T cells, B-cell-depleted T cells, or PBMCs; the material itself was cDNA or gDNA.

Under the authors' procedure: Amplification from reference gene primers served as the basis for estimated nucleated cell counts. Measured with immunoSEQ multiplex PCR; TCRdb has only the in-frame clones, and not every one. That table supplies the V and J calls and clone size; D and trimming were determined from the DNA. The sample lists 250,000 or so clones; nearly 90% were seen once. Per germline, CDR1 SEHNR and CDR2 FQNEAQ (reference sequence). CDR3 length: 19 amino acids. Losses at the gene ends were 5 bases for V and 4 bases for J; bases not matched to a gene: 20. The J gene is TRBJ2-5, the V gene TRBV7-9; the match to TRBD1 covers 9 bases. Sequenced: peripheral blood. This sequence was found in a woman under 40 with acute or convalescent COVID-19. As DNA, the CDR3 is TGTGCCAGCAGCCCGCGAGTTGGGGGGACAGGGCGTTTCGTAGAGACCCAGTACTTC. Amino acids: CASSPRVGGTGRFVETQYF.